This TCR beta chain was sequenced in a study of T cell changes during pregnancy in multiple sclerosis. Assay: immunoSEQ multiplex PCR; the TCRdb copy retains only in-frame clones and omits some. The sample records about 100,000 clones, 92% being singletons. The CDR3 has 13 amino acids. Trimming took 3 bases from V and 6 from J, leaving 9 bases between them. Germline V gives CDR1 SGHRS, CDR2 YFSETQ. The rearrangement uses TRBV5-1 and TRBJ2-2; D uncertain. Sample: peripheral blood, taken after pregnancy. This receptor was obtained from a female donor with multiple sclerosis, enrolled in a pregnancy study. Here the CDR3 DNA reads TGCGCCAGCAGCTCTACCCCGGCCGGGGAGCTGTTTTTT. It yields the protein CASSSTPAGELFF.